The 15 T cell receptor beta chains below all came from one sample that was sequenced in a study of shared clonotypes between healthy human individuals. Naive CD8 populations comprised CD45RO-negative cells positively selected for CCR7, excluding terminally differentiated effector memory CD45RA+ cells. The repertoire was sequenced with immunoSEQ multiplex PCR; TCRdb's copy has only in-frame clones and lacks some. The table records about 2 million clones, just under 95% of them present only once. What was sequenced was naive CD8+ T cells sorted from blood. The receptors shown here come from a man between 18 and 35 years old in good health.

This clone occurred a few times. The rearrangement joins TRBV19 to TRBJ1-5; D perhaps matches TRBD1 (5 bases). The V gene's germline CDR1 is LNHDA and CDR2 SQIVND (reference sequence). The CDR3 loop spans 14 amino acids. Trimming shortened V by 4 bases and J by 7 bases, and 14 bases separated the two germline ends. CDR3 in DNA: TGTGCCAGTAGTACTCAGGGTCGGGAGCAGCCCCAGCATTTT. This translates into CASSTQGREQPQHF. Looking up the rest from reference TRBV19 and TRBJ1-5 gives the full variable domain: DGGITQSPKYLFRKEGQNVTLSCEQNLNHDAMYWYRQDPGQGLRLIYYSQIVNDFQKGDIAEGYSVSREKKESFPLTVTSAQKNPTAFYLCASSTQGREQPQHFGDGTRLSIL.

The chain uses TRBV19 and TRBJ2-2, with D perhaps matching TRBD1 or TRBD2 (5 bases each). Germline V gives CDR1 LNHDA, CDR2 SQIVND (reference sequence). Between the trimmed V and J ends, which lost 7 bases and 3 bases, there was a span of 18 bases. The CDR3 is 16 amino acids. The CDR3 DNA reads as TGTGCCAGTAAAGTAGATAGGGACGGTGACACCGGGGAGCTGTTTTTT. This encodes CASKVDRDGDTGELFF.

The chain is built from TRBV5-4 and TRBJ1-2; D is uncertain. Germline CDR1 reads SGHNT; CDR2 reads YYREEE (reference sequence). CDR3 length: 13 amino acids. The V end was cut by 2 bases, the J end by 1 base, with 6 bases between. As DNA, the CDR3 is TGTGCCAGCAGCTTCCAGAATAACTATGGCTACACCTTC. Protein sequence: CASSFQNNYGYTF.

This chain connects TRBV7-9 to TRBJ2-3; D is ambiguous. This CDR3 contains 14 residues. From germline, CDR1 is SEHNR and CDR2 FQNEAQ (reference sequence). The V end lost 4 bases, the J end lost 0 bases, and 8 bases lay between the germline ends. The CDR3 DNA sequence: TGTGCCAGCAGCTATAGAGCAAGCACAGATACGCAGTATTTT. The encoded protein is CASSYRASTDTQYF.

Note on this clone: Other DNA sequences from this sample encode an identical CDR3 as well. The V and J genes are TRBV29-1 and TRBJ2-5; no clear D gene. The germline V gene encodes CDR1 SQVTM and CDR2 ANQGSEA. The CDR3 extends over 11 amino acids. V dropped 0 bases and J dropped 2 bases, with 1 base sitting between them. In nucleotides, the CDR3 is TGCAGCGTTGAAGATCAAGAGACCCAGTACTTC. As protein: CSVEDQETQYF.

The chain recombines TRBV10-2 with TRBJ2-5; 10 nucleotides match TRBD2. The V and J ends lost 9 bases and 2 bases, in that order; junction bases with no gene match: 6. This CDR3 is 14 amino acids long. Germline CDR1 reads WSHSY; CDR2 reads SAAADI. CDR3 in amino acids: CASGPSGRQETQYF. CDR3 sequence (DNA): TGCGCCAGTGGGCCTAGCGGGAGACAAGAGACCCAGTACTTC.

The chain joins TRBV5-6 to TRBJ2-7; the D gene could be TRBD1 or TRBD2 (5 bases each). V dropped 0 bases and J dropped 0 bases, with 10 bases sitting between them. This CDR3 has 15 residues. The germline V gene has CDR1 SGHDT and CDR2 YYEEEE. CDR3 in amino acids: CASSLGGDGSYEQYF. CDR3 DNA sequence: TGTGCCAGCAGCTTGGGTGGGGACGGCTCCTACGAGCAGTACTTC.

The chain carries TRBV9 and TRBJ1-4; D is perhaps TRBD1 (5 bases). V lost 1 base, J lost 8 bases, and 18 bases lay in between. This CDR3 is 16 amino acids long. CDR1 is SGDLS and CDR2 is YYNGEE in the germline V gene. The CDR3 DNA reads TGTGCCAGCAGCGTACGAGAGGCGGCGGGGGGAGAAAAACTGTTTTTT. This encodes CASSVREAAGGEKLFF.

The J gene is TRBJ2-1, the V gene TRBV4-1, with 8 bases identical to TRBD2. After removal of 8 bases from V and 7 bases from J, the junction contained 13 bases not matched to a gene. Germline CDR1 MGHRA, CDR2 YSYEKL. This CDR3 has 15 amino acids. This CDR3 is CASGLLAVGGNEQFF. CDR3 nucleotide sequence: TGCGCCAGCGGGTTACTAGCGGTCGGTGGGAATGAGCAGTTCTTC.

V gene TRBV18 combines with J gene TRBJ1-3; D is unclear. The CDR3 totals 16 residues. V lost 2 bases, J lost 2 bases, and 13 bases lay in between. CDR1 is KGHSH, CDR2 LQKENI, per germline. The CDR3 DNA reads TGTGCCAGCTCACCAACAGAGAGATCTCCTGGAAACACCATATATTTT. It translates to CASSPTERSPGNTIYF.

V gene TRBV25-1 combines with J gene TRBJ1-6, with D uncertain. The CDR3 sequence is 15 residues long. Germline V gene lookup returns CDR1 MGHDK and CDR2 SYGVNS. The germline V and J ends were trimmed by 4 bases and 4 bases, with 11 bases remaining between them. CDR3 nucleotide sequence: TGTGCCAGCAGTGCAGACGGTTCTTATAATTCACCCCTCCACTTT. Amino acid sequence: CASSADGSYNSPLHF.

The chain uses TRBV28 and TRBJ1-2; tentative D call: TRBD1 (6 bases). The CDR3 runs to 14 residues. V was clipped by 9 bases and J by 4 bases, with 18 bases between them. From germline, CDR1 is MDHEN and CDR2 SYDVKM. CDR3 DNA: TGTGCCAGTAACCCAGGGGCCAGCCGCTATGGCTACACCTTC. Protein: CASNPGASRYGYTF.

CDR3 sequence reads: CASSPGLAALQETQYF. As DNA, the CDR3 is TGTGCCAGCAGCCCAGGACTAGCGGCCTTGCAAGAGACCCAGTACTTC. The chain combines TRBV9 with TRBJ2-5; 10 nucleotides align to TRBD2. In germline, CDR1 is SGDLS, CDR2 YYNGEE. V shed 4 bases, J shed 2 bases, and the junction held 8 bases outside the gene matches. The CDR3 has 16 amino acids.

In this sample, this clone turned up once. CDR3: CASTNSYNEQFF. CDR3 nucleotide sequence: TGTGCCAGCACAAACAGCTACAATGAGCAGTTCTTC. The chain has TRBV18 and TRBJ2-1; D unclear. CDR3 length: 12 amino acids. Trimming left V 8 bases short and J 3 bases short, with 8 bases between. Germline loops: CDR1 KGHSH, CDR2 LQKENI.

The V call is TRBV6-4, the J call TRBJ1-2; D uncertain. Trimming pared 4 bases from V and 7 bases from J, leaving 7 bases between. Germline loops: CDR1 MRHNA, CDR2 SNTAGT. The CDR3 is made up of 11 amino acids. CDR3 protein: CASSGGSGYTF. The CDR3 nucleotides read TGTGCCAGCAGTGGAGGGAGTGGCTACACCTTC.